The present T cell receptor beta chain was sequenced within a study of cytomegalovirus exposure and HLA in healthy donors. About the research overall: Researchers previously reported finding 90 million to 120 million unique TCR beta sequences from 170 million or so T cells.

The CDR3 consists of 14 residues. From germline, CDR1 is SGHNT and CDR2 YYREEE (reference sequence). V lost 4 bases to trimming and J lost 4 bases, with 14 bases between them. Comment on this clone: Its target is not known.

Researchers ran the PCR with 60 Vbeta and 13 Jbeta primers. Method: immunoSEQ multiplex PCR; TCRdb's copy keeps in-frame clones and lacks some. Seen here are tens of thousands of clones, roughly 80% observed once, and the top ten hold around 4.8%. The study, taken as a whole, reports: Highest at DRB1 and lowest at HLA-C, TCR association rates differed among HLA loci in a later analysis.

This receptor was obtained from a man aged 40-55 years in good health and CMV-seronegative. The chain couples TRBV5-4 to TRBJ1-1; a weak D match, TRBD1 (6 bases). The sample taken for sequencing was PBMCs. The CDR3 region has the DNA TGTGCCAGCAGCACAGGGAGCGCCTCCACTGAAGCTTTCTTT. This encodes CASSTGSASTEAFF.